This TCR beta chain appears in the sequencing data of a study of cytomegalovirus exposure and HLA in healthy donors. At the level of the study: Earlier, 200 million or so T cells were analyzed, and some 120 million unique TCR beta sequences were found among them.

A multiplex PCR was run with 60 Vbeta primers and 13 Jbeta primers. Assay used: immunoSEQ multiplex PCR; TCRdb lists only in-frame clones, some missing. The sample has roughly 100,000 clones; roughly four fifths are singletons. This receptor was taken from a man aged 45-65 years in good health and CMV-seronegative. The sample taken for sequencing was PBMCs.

The DNA of the CDR3 is TGTGCCAGCAGTTTAAGGGGGAACACCTACGAGCAGTACTTC. It translates to CASSLRGNTYEQYF. V gene TRBV27 combines with J gene TRBJ2-7; possibly TRBD1 for D (6 bases). This CDR3 spans 14 amino acids. V was clipped by 2 bases and J by 2 bases, with 10 bases between them. The germline V gene has CDR1 MNHEY and CDR2 SMNVEV (reference sequence).